The rows below give T cell receptor beta chains drawn from one sample of a study of Ad26.COV2.S vaccination and SARS-CoV-2 variants. Some clones are missing from TCRdb's copy, which holds only in-frame ones; the method was immunoSEQ multiplex PCR. The sample comprises 300,000 to 400,000 clones, roughly 90% of which are singletons, and roughly 4.8% rests with the top ten. The sequencing here drew on peripheral blood, taken in a trial of Ad26.COV2.S vaccine versus placebo. The source of these receptors is a person aged 18-65 years who received the Ad26.COV2.S COVID-19 vaccine or a placebo. Each CDR3 is given with its conserved first and last residue. Fields, in order: CDR3 length, clone size, V gene, J gene, D gene, CDR3 protein, CDR3 DNA. The D gene is left open where the match is weak. Rows may omit the clone size; those that give it use once, few, many or a size class.

15,NA,TRBV28,TRBJ1-4,TRBD1,CASSRIGQGGEKLFF,TGTGCCAGCAGTCGAATAGGACAGGGAGGCGAAAAACTGTTTTTT
14,NA,TRBV5-1,TRBJ1-2,NA,CASSLAGTNYGYTF,TGCGCCAGCAGCTTGGCAGGGACTAACTATGGCTACACCTTC
15,NA,TRBV28,TRBJ1-5,NA,CASSLGSAGNQPQHF,TGTGCCAGCAGTTTAGGGTCGGCGGGTAATCAGCCCCAGCATTTT
15,few,TRBV19,TRBJ2-1,NA,CASQADYSSYNEQFF,TGTGCCAGTCAGGCGGACTATAGCTCCTACAATGAGCAGTTCTTC
14,NA,TRBV4-1,TRBJ1-4,NA,CASSQSWTNEKLFF,TGCGCCAGCAGCCAATCATGGACTAATGAAAAACTGTTTTTT
18,once,TRBV9,TRBJ2-7,NA,CASSVVDFHLPTSYEQYF,TGTGCCAGCAGCGTAGTAGACTTCCACCTACCGACCTCCTACGAGCAGTACTTC
14,NA,TRBV6-5,TRBJ1-4,NA,CASSPTRRGEKLFF,TGTGCCAGCAGTCCGACACGGCGGGGTGAAAAACTGTTTTTT
13,NA,TRBV7-2,TRBJ1-6,NA,CASGLGGNSPLHF,TGTGCCAGCGGGCTGGGGGGGAATTCACCCCTCCACTTT
13,NA,TRBV12-3/TRBV12-4,TRBJ1-1,NA,CASSLHEISEAFF,TGTGCCAGCAGTTTACATGAGATTTCTGAAGCTTTCTTT
14,NA,TRBV5-1,TRBJ2-1,NA,CASSKGHSYNEQFF,TGCGCCAGCAGCAAGGGACACTCGTACAATGAGCAGTTCTTC
13,NA,TRBV5-1,TRBJ2-7,NA,CASSAGWSYEQYF,TGCGCCAGCAGCGCTGGATGGTCCTACGAGCAGTACTTC
14,NA,TRBV29-1,TRBJ1-4,NA,CSVVTRGGNEKLFF,TGCAGCGTTGTAACGCGAGGGGGTAATGAAAAACTGTTTTTT
13,NA,TRBV2,TRBJ1-1,NA,CASSTGFGTEAFF,TGTGCCAGCAGTACAGGGTTTGGCACTGAAGCTTTCTTT
16,once,TRBV7-9,TRBJ2-3,NA,CASSPWTVTVTDTQYF,TGTGCCAGCAGCCCCTGGACAGTCACGGTGACAGATACGCAGTATTTT
13,NA,TRBV15,TRBJ1-6,NA,CATSSLGGGALHF,TGTGCCACCAGCAGTCTTGGGGGTGGGGCCCTCCACTTT
14,NA,TRBV5-1,TRBJ1-2,NA,CASSLGGGNYGYTF,TGCGCCAGCAGCTTGGGAGGAGGAAACTATGGCTACACCTTC
15,NA,TRBV27,TRBJ2-7,TRBD2,CASSYSSGGTYEQYF,TGTGCCAGCAGTTATTCTAGCGGGGGAACCTACGAGCAGTACTTC
14,NA,TRBV5-1,TRBJ2-1,TRBD1,CASSYNTGVTEQFF,TGCGCCAGCAGTTACAATACAGGGGTAACTGAGCAGTTCTTC
12,NA,TRBV7-2,TRBJ2-3,NA,CASSLAGHTQYF,TGTGCCAGCAGCTTAGCGGGACATACGCAGTATTTT
17,NA,TRBV9,TRBJ2-2,NA,CASSPSPGGSSTGELFF,TGTGCCAGCAGCCCCTCACCCGGGGGAAGTAGTACCGGGGAGCTGTTTTTT
15,NA,TRBV7-9,TRBJ2-3,NA,CASSFRAFSADTQYF,TGTGCCAGCAGCTTTCGAGCTTTTTCCGCAGATACGCAGTATTTT
16,NA,TRBV13,TRBJ1-1,TRBD1,CASSPGDRGRVTEAFF,TGTGCCAGCAGCCCGGGGGACAGGGGGCGAGTCACTGAAGCTTTCTTT
15,NA,TRBV7-9,TRBJ2-2,TRBD1,CASSSRGRGTGELFF,TGTGCCAGCAGTTCCAGGGGGCGCGGGACCGGGGAGCTGTTTTTT
14,once,TRBV24-1,TRBJ1-5,NA,CATSDPRGSGPQHF,TGTGCCACCAGTGATCCCAGGGGTTCGGGGCCCCAGCATTTT
17,NA,TRBV4-1,TRBJ1-4,TRBD1,CASSQVWTGRVNEKLFF,TGCGCCAGCAGCCAAGTGTGGACAGGGCGAGTTAATGAAAAACTGTTTTTT
15,once,TRBV18,TRBJ1-4,NA,CASSPIPDYNEKLFF,TGTGCCAGCTCACCTATTCCAGATTATAATGAAAAACTGTTTTTT
20,NA,TRBV4-3,TRBJ1-6,TRBD1,CASSQDYEGALNHYNSPLHF,TGCGCCAGCAGCCAAGATTACGAGGGGGCCCTCAATCATTATAATTCACCCCTCCACTTT
13,once,TRBV9,TRBJ1-1,NA,CASSVVGGAEAFF,TGTGCCAGCAGCGTAGTAGGGGGGGCTGAAGCTTTCTTT
15,NA,TRBV19,TRBJ1-5,NA,CASSIYTDANQPQHF,TGTGCCAGTAGTATTTATACAGATGCTAATCAGCCCCAGCATTTT
13,NA,TRBV7-8,TRBJ2-1,TRBD2,CASNSGRGDEQFF,TGTGCCAGCAATAGCGGGAGAGGGGATGAGCAGTTCTTC
16,NA,TRBV19,TRBJ1-2,NA,CASSSRGMGGNYGYTF,TGTGCCAGTAGTTCCCGAGGGATGGGGGGGAACTATGGCTACACCTTC
16,NA,TRBV5-1,TRBJ2-3,TRBD2,CASSLATSGNADTQYF,TGCGCCAGCAGCTTGGCTACTAGCGGGAATGCAGATACGCAGTATTTT
12,NA,TRBV6-1,TRBJ2-1,TRBD1,CASSERQGVDFF,TGTGCCAGCAGTGAAAGACAGGGCGTCGACTTCTTC
14,NA,TRBV6-1,TRBJ1-5,NA,CASSEDREDQPQHF,TGTGCCAGCAGTGAAGACAGGGAGGATCAGCCCCAGCATTTT
14,NA,TRBV7-9,TRBJ2-7,TRBD2,CASSSGLAEVEQYF,TGTGCCAGCAGCTCGGGACTAGCGGAAGTCGAGCAGTACTTC
15,NA,TRBV28,TRBJ2-3,NA,CASSFGGGATDTQYF,TGTGCCAGCAGTTTCGGAGGTGGGGCCACAGATACGCAGTATTTT